The 9 T cell receptor beta chains below were found in one sample sequenced in a study of T-cell reconstitution after alpha-beta-depleted transplantation in children. Unique molecular identifiers were incorporated during preparation of the TCRbeta library. TCRdb re-called the PCR reads through MiXCR, storing one row per CDR3 protein. The sample contains 150,000 to 200,000 distinct CDR3 sequences, around 10% of which appear only once. Here the sequenced sample was PBMCs, taken before TCRalphabeta/CD19-depleted stem cell transplant. These TCRs come from a boy younger than 10 with acute myeloid leukemia, due to receive a stem cell transplant.

This clonotype was seen repeatedly, ten times or more. The chain is built from TRBV20-1 and TRBJ2-3; a possible D gene is TRBD2 (6 bases). Germline V gene lookup returns CDR1 DFQATT and CDR2 SNEGSKA (reference sequence). Trimming took 8 bases from V and 4 from J, leaving 22 bases between them. CDR3 size: 15 residues. The CDR3 region has the DNA TGCAGTTTACTAGGTGTGTCGGCTAGCGCAGATACGCAGTATTTT. This gives the protein CSLLGVSASADTQYF.

The chain combines TRBV6-1 with TRBJ1-5; tentatively, D is TRBD1 (6 bases). This CDR3 has 15 amino acids. V dropped 3 bases and J dropped 1 base, with 10 bases sitting between them. CDR1 and CDR2 from the germline V gene are MNHNS and SASEGT. In nucleotides, the CDR3 is TGTGCCAGCAGTGACGCGGGGGGCAGCAATCAGCCCCAGCATTTT. This codes for CASSDAGGSNQPQHF.

This clonotype occurred many times. The chain is built from TRBV12-5 and TRBJ2-7, with 7 bases aligning to TRBD1. This CDR3 comprises 14 residues. V shed 6 bases and J 1 base; nucleotides not matched to a gene: 6. The V gene's germline CDR1 is LGHNT and CDR2 FRNRAP. Written as DNA, the CDR3 is TGTGCTAGTGGCCCAGGGGGAACGTCCTACGAGCAGTACGTC. As protein: CASGPGGTSYEQYV.

This clonotype was seen repeatedly, ten times or more. The V and J genes are TRBV5-1 and TRBJ1-1; no definite D call. The CDR3 consists of 12 residues. Germline V gene data show CDR1 as SGHRS and CDR2 as YFSETQ. V lost 4 bases and J lost 0, with 4 bases in between. The CDR3 nucleotides are TGCGCCAGCAGCGACCTGAACACTGAAGCTTTCTTT. Protein product: CASSDLNTEAFF.

The CDR3, as DNA: TGCGCCAGCAGTGAGTACTCTTCCAGGACCACCGGGGAGCTGTTTTTT. Translated: CASSEYSSRTTGELFF. The J gene is TRBJ2-2, the V gene TRBV10-2, with unresolved D. The CDR3 extends over 16 amino acids. Germline loops: CDR1 WSHSY, CDR2 SAAADI. V lost 1 base and J lost 4, with 13 bases in between.

Ten or more counts support this clonotype. J is TRBJ2-7 and V is TRBV5-1; 8 nucleotides align to TRBD2. J was trimmed by 7 bases and V by 4 bases; bases with no gene match: 13. This CDR3 is 15 amino acids long. Germline CDR1 and CDR2: SGHRS and YFSETQ. The CDR3 sequence is CASSRTGTSSQEQYF. The CDR3 DNA reads TGCGCCAGCAGCCGGACCGGGACTAGTTCCCAGGAGCAGTACTTC. Full variable domain (remainder filled in from reference TRBV5-1 and TRBJ2-7): KAGVTQTPRYLIKTRGQQVTLSCSPISGHRSVSWYQQTPGQGLQFLFEYFSETQRNKGNFPGRFSGRQFSNSRSEMNVSTLELGDSALYLCASSRTGTSSQEQYFGPGTRLTVT.

This clonotype was recorded at least ten times. The V gene is TRBV7-3, the J gene TRBJ2-1; the D is unclear. Trimming removed 4 bases at V and 5 bases at J, with 9 bases between. From germline, CDR1 is SGHTA and CDR2 FQGTGA. This CDR3 has 13 residues. CDR3 in DNA: TGTGCCAGCAGCTCCTTTATTAACAATGAGCAGTTCTTC. Translation: CASSSFINNEQFF.

A remark on this clonotype: Just one base apart from a much larger clone, this may be a read error. The chain uses TRBV20-1 and TRBJ1-5; no firm D call. Trimming left V 0 bases short and J 1 base short, with 10 bases between. The CDR3 is 15 amino acids. Germline V lookup: CDR1 DFQATT, CDR2 SNEGSKA (reference sequence). The CDR3 DNA sequence: TGCAGTGCTAGAGATAAATATGGAAGCAATCAGCCCCAGCATTTT. It codes for CSARDKYGSNQPQHF.

This clonotype is a singleton in its sample. One base away lies a much larger clone, so this may be a sequencing read error. This rearrangement joins TRBV20-1 to TRBJ1-2; D may be TRBD1 (5 bases). The length of the CDR3 is 12 residues. CDR1 is DFQATT and CDR2 is SNEGSKA in the germline V gene (reference sequence). This chain's CDR3 is CGARVGGYGYTF. CDR3 sequence (DNA): TGCGGTGCTAGAGTGGGGGGCTATGGCTACACCTTC.